This T cell receptor beta chain stems from a study of shared clonotypes between healthy human individuals. Findings and caveats of the study: The study found lower generation probabilities in non-shared clonotypes than in those shared by all four donors. It was expected that sequencing depth would affect clonotype sharing among donors. Incomplete sequencing of sorted subsets was indicated by rarefaction despite large depth.

Only in-frame clones appear in the TCRdb table, and some are missing; sequencing was by immunoSEQ multiplex PCR. The sample lists approximately 2,200,000 clones; approximately 94% were seen once. In the case of this clone: Its matching antigen is unknown.

The ends were cut back, 5 bases at V and 4 bases at J, with 17 bases in the middle. The germline V gene encodes CDR1 MNHEY and CDR2 SMNVEV (reference sequence). CDR3 size: 15 residues. Terminally differentiated effector memory CD45RA+ cells were left out of the naive CD8 fraction, which was CD45RO-negative and positively selected for CCR7. HIV-negative, healthy adults without recent acute infections or vaccinations were the donors. This receptor was obtained from a man in his late teens or twenties in good health. Some clones in this sample may be carry-over from other donors' samples. The rearrangement links TRBV27 to TRBJ1-2, with a tentative D call TRBD1 (6 bases). Sequencing used naive CD8+ T cells from PBMCs. The CDR3 nucleotides are TGTGCCAGCAGTGTCGGGGGGGGCGGGGGCTATGGCTACACCTTC. This codes for CASSVGGGGGYGYTF.